This TCR beta chain was documented in a study of T cells after yellow fever vaccination (dated by TCRdb to between 2018 and 2021). Regarding the research as a whole: The SMART-Seq v4 Ultra Low Input RNA kit was used to prepare libraries from fractions with low cell numbers. Two healthy male donors, one aged 18 to 30 and one aged 30 to 40 years, were included in the cohort. Bulk PBMC replicates and cell subsets were isolated from blood drawn at multiple timepoints before and after both primary and secondary immunization. To track T-cell clones before and after primary and booster YFV17D yellow fever vaccination, bulk TCR alpha and beta repertoires were sequenced longitudinally. Overall study results and their limits: After the booster, most of the clones that had expanded following primary vaccination were detected again (almost 98% of CD4 and around nine tenths of CD8), which suggests that memory was broadly maintained. A small share of clonotypes occurred in both CD4 and CD8 compartments, likely arising from convergent recombination. Compared with the primary T-cell response, the secondary T-cell response was weaker but faster, peaking on day 5 rather than day 15. Computational filtering was needed because FACS-sorted repertoires could contain abundant contaminating clonotypes from the bulk population. Because the study included only two donors, the extent to which the findings can be generalized is limited.

TCR cDNA was made using 5'RACE template switching, a step that added a universal primer site and unique molecular identifiers. Priming of cDNA synthesis was performed from both the TCR alpha and TCR beta constant segments. Libraries were amplified in two PCR steps, with sample barcodes and sequencing adapters added in the second step. Libraries were sequenced on Illumina HiSeq 2500 (2x100 bp) or NovaSeq (2x150 bp). The authors' analysis ran thus. MIGEC was used to demultiplex reads and collapse the reads into UMI consensus sequences, and MiXCR was used for V(D)J alignment. Vaccine-responding clonotypes were identified with edgeR using replicate PBMC samples, with FDR below 0.01 and a log2 fold change above 5 up to day 15 being required. Each bulk clonotype was labeled CD4 or CD8 based on which sequenced repertoire, CD4 or CD8, contained the clonotype at higher abundance. TCRdb itself trimmed the public reads at Q25 with fastp, ran MiXCR and retained productive beta chains. Identical CDR3 proteins give one entry, which carries the most common genes and DNA. It is TCRdb's table, rather than the study itself, that gives the V and J calls and clone size. The sample table records about 110,000 distinct CDR3 sequences; 7.5% to 9.5% of these occur just once. Of the sample, around 25% is held by the ten largest clones.

Only a few counts were recorded for this clonotype. Its recognized antigen is unknown. No base qualities exist here, and no much larger clone lies one base off it. The treatment or condition label, read with the paper, signifies: live attenuated yellow fever vaccine strain. PBMCs were isolated from peripheral blood using a standard Ficoll-Paque protocol. Dynabeads CD4 and CD8 positive selection kits were used to isolate CD4 and CD8 T-cell fractions. RNA was extracted with TriZol from bulk PBMCs, CD4 and CD8 fractions, and dextramer-positive and dextramer-negative fractions. Trimming removed 7 bases from V and 2 bases from J, leaving 9 bases between the germline ends. Inclusive of the bounding cysteine and phenylalanine, the CDR3 is 12 residues long. Solely the CDR3 DNA is kept, with 36 bases framed from the first base. The CDR1 and CDR2 encoded by the germline V gene are SNHLY and FYNNEI.

The clonotype was recovered from a man aged 25 to 45 who received the YFV17D yellow fever vaccine. The chain was built from TRBV2 and TRBJ2-7; no D segment can be confidently identified. The source was CD8+ T cells sorted from PBMCs, collected 45 days after the yellow fever booster vaccination. The DNA sequence is given as TGTGCCAGCACAAGCGCAACCTACGAGCAGTACTTC. Its translation reads: CASTSATYEQYF.